This entry lists 30 T cell receptor beta chains sequenced from one sample in a study of T cells after yellow fever vaccination. TCRdb re-derived calls from the 5' RACE reads in MiXCR, one entry per CDR3 protein. This table has roughly 520,000 distinct CDR3 sequences, less than 25% appearing once. The material was PBMCs, obtained 21 days after the first yellow fever vaccination. Every receptor here comes from a man between 18 and 29 years old who received the YFV17D yellow fever vaccine.

This clonotype appeared once. The CDR3 loop is CASSSYQPQHF. DNA of the CDR3: TGTGCCAGCAGCTCCTATCAGCCCCAGCATTTT. The chain recombines TRBV28 with TRBJ1-5; D unclear. The V gene lost 6 bases and the J gene lost 5 bases, with 5 bases spanning the gap. This CDR3 region has 11 residues. Per germline, CDR1 MDHEN and CDR2 SYDVKM.

The sample holds a few counts of this clonotype. CDR3 loop: CASSLGNRDGYTF. CDR3 sequence (DNA): TGTGCCAGCAGCTTAGGAAACAGGGATGGCTACACCTTC. The V and J genes are TRBV7-9 and TRBJ1-2; the D gene is possibly TRBD1 (6 bases). Trimming took 1 base from V and 6 from J, leaving 9 bases between them. The CDR3 contains 13 residues. Germline values: CDR1 SEHNR, CDR2 FQNEAQ (reference sequence).

The sample holds a few counts of this clonotype. V gene TRBV7-2 combines with J gene TRBJ2-5; possibly TRBD2 for D (6 bases). V lost 1 base and J 5 bases, leaving 8 bases between the germline ends. The CDR3 runs 13 residues. Germline V gene sequence: CDR1 SGHTA, CDR2 FQGNSA. The CDR3 DNA reads as TGTGCCAGCAGCTTAGATCGGGAGGAGACCCAGTACTTC. Amino acids: CASSLDREETQYF.

The chain employs TRBV23-1 and TRBJ2-1, with D maybe TRBD2 (6 bases). TRBV23-1 is labeled an ORF, and its function is uncertain. The CDR3 spans 18 residues. Trimming took 0 bases from V and 4 from J, leaving 19 bases between them. CDR3 region: CASSQSSKEGYWYNEQFF. The CDR3 nucleotides read TGCGCCAGCAGTCAATCATCCAAGGAGGGGTATTGGTACAATGAGCAGTTCTTC.

This clonotype came up a few times. The rearrangement joins TRBV7-8 to TRBJ2-5; 8 positions agree with TRBD2. Germline trimming cut 5 bases from V and 2 bases from J; bases unmatched to any gene: 16. The CDR3 has 18 amino acids. CDR1 and CDR2 from the germline V gene are SGHVS and FQNEAQ. As DNA, the CDR3 is TGTGCCAGCAGCACATGGGGGCGAGCGGGGGCGAAGCAAGAGACCCAGTACTTC. Translated: CASSTWGRAGAKQETQYF.

This clonotype was counted between two and nine times. This chain links TRBV6-1 with TRBJ1-5; TRBD1 matches 10 bases. Germline V gives CDR1 MNHNS, CDR2 SASEGT. J lost 5 bases, V lost 4 bases, and 5 bases had no gene match. The CDR3 runs 15 residues. CDR3 sequence reads: CASSGQTGGDQPQHF. In DNA form, the CDR3 reads TGTGCCAGCAGTGGCCAGACAGGGGGCGATCAGCCCCAGCATTTT.

The chain has TRBV11-3 and TRBJ2-2; TRBD1 agrees at 7 bases. The germline CDR1 and CDR2 sequences are SGHNT and YENEEA. The CDR3 extends over 17 amino acids. The V segment lost 1 base and the J segment 2 bases; nucleotides outside the gene matches: 7. The CDR3, as DNA: TGTGCCAGCAGCTTAGGAACCGGGACAGACAACACCGGGGAGCTGTTTTTT. Protein product: CASSLGTGTDNTGELFF.

The gene calls are TRBV28 and TRBJ2-2, with D possibly being TRBD1 or TRBD2 (6 bases each). Germline V lookup: CDR1 MDHEN, CDR2 SYDVKM. The CDR3 totals 17 residues. Trimming took 6 bases from V and 3 from J, leaving 20 bases between them. Here the CDR3 reads CASSSLSRGAHTGELFF. DNA of the CDR3: TGTGCCAGCAGCAGCCTCTCAAGGGGGGCGCACACCGGGGAGCTGTTTTTT.

This chain joins TRBV7-9 and TRBJ1-1; no reliable D call. V was trimmed by 2 bases and J by 5 bases, leaving 3 bases between them. The CDR3 has 11 residues. Per germline, CDR1 SEHNR and CDR2 FQNEAQ (reference sequence). In DNA, the CDR3 is TGTGCCAGCAGCTTAATAACTGAAGCTTTCTTT. Translation gives CASSLITEAFF.

This sequence joins TRBV9 and TRBJ2-5, with 8 bases lining up with TRBD1. Looked up from germline, CDR1 is SGDLS and CDR2 is YYNGEE. Trimming took 2 bases from V and 1 from J; bases not matched to a gene: 4. CDR3 length: 15 amino acids. Written as DNA, the CDR3 is TGTGCCAGCAGCGTCGACAGGGGCGGCCAAGAGACCCAGTACTTC. This translates into CASSVDRGGQETQYF.

The genes are TRBV6-2 or TRBV6-3 and TRBJ2-7; D not resolved. CDR1 is MNHEY, CDR2 SVGEGT, per germline. V dropped 6 bases and J dropped 4 bases, with 13 bases sitting between them. The CDR3 contains 13 residues. CDR3: CASRPPVAYEQYF. DNA for the CDR3: TGTGCCAGCAGACCCCCCGTAGCTTACGAGCAGTACTTC.

This clonotype showed up just a few times. This sequence joins TRBV19 and TRBJ2-3; 9 bases fit TRBD1. Germline V CDR1 and CDR2: LNHDA, SQIVND (reference sequence). The CDR3 has 15 amino acids. The V segment lost 1 base and the J segment 2 bases; nucleotides outside the gene matches: 1. CDR3: CASSIAQGATDTQYF. The DNA of the CDR3 is TGTGCCAGTAGTATAGCACAGGGGGCCACAGATACGCAGTATTTT.

The chain recombines TRBV4-3 with TRBJ1-2; TRBD1 agrees at 10 bases. V was clipped by 0 bases and J by 8 bases; unmatched bases: 9. The CDR3 is 16 residues long. Per germline, CDR1 LGHNA and CDR2 YSLEER. The DNA for the CDR3 is TGCGCCAGCAGCCAAGACGCAGACAGGGGGCCTCTCGGCTACACCTTC. This sequence encodes CASSQDADRGPLGYTF.

DNA for the CDR3: TGCGCCAGCAGCCAAGAGGGGGGGGAAGACTACGAGCAGTACTTC. Protein product: CASSQEGGEDYEQYF. The rearrangement links TRBV4-3 to TRBJ2-7, with 7 positions matching TRBD2. The trim removed 0 bases at V and 3 bases at J, leaving 5 bases unmatched. The CDR3 extends over 15 amino acids. CDR1 is LGHNA, CDR2 YSLEER, per germline.

This clonotype was counted between two and nine times. The V and J genes are TRBV10-3 and TRBJ1-2, with unresolved D. CDR1 and CDR2 (germline): ENHRY, SYGVKD. The CDR3 runs 14 residues. V was pared by 9 bases and J by 2 bases, with 16 bases between. CDR3 loop: CAISGSKENYGYTF. The CDR3 nucleotides are TGTGCCATTTCGGGCAGTAAAGAAAACTATGGCTACACCTTC.

The V call is TRBV2, the J call TRBJ2-2; D not resolved. The CDR3 covers 14 residues. V lost 4 bases, J lost 4 bases, and 10 bases lay in between. Germline CDR1 SNHLY, CDR2 FYNNEI. CDR3 sequence (DNA): TGTGCCAGCAGTGCCCCTTTGGGCACCGGGGAGCTGTTTTTT. Protein sequence: CASSAPLGTGELFF.

The CDR3 sequence: CASSYFPGEVNTEAFF. The CDR3 DNA sequence: TGTGCCAGCAGTTACTTCCCGGGGGAGGTGAACACTGAAGCTTTCTTT. The V and J genes are TRBV6-5 and TRBJ1-1; tentative D call: TRBD1 (5 bases). Trimming pared 1 base from V and 0 bases from J, leaving 12 bases between. CDR1 and CDR2 from the germline V gene are MNHEY and SVGAGI. The CDR3 consists of 16 residues.

This clonotype was detected only a few times. The J gene is TRBJ2-3, the V gene TRBV4-3, with D tentatively TRBD2 (6 bases). V lost 5 bases, J lost 3 bases, and 18 bases lay in between. The germline CDR1 and CDR2 sequences are LGHNA and YSLEER. CDR3 length: 16 residues. The CDR3 is CASSSGRWEPTDTQYF. The CDR3 DNA reads as TGCGCCAGCAGCTCAGGGAGGTGGGAACCTACAGATACGCAGTATTTT.

This rearrangement joins TRBV12-3 or TRBV12-4 to TRBJ1-1; 8 bases map to TRBD1. The CDR3 is 16 residues long. The V segment lost 2 bases and the J segment 3 bases; nucleotides outside the gene matches: 8. CDR3 protein: CASSLWAGGAYTEAFF. The CDR3 DNA sequence: TGTGCCAGCAGTTTATGGGCAGGGGGCGCCTACACTGAAGCTTTCTTT.

The chain carries TRBV7-2 and TRBJ2-3, with no clear D. The V gene's germline CDR1 is SGHTA and CDR2 FQGNSA. This CDR3 spans 13 amino acids. Trimming stripped 5 bases from V and 2 bases from J, with 8 bases between. The CDR3 sequence is CASSDTDTDTQYF. The CDR3 nucleotides read TGTGCCAGCAGCGACACGGACACAGATACGCAGTATTTT.

The chain couples TRBV7-6 to TRBJ2-7, with a possible D match to TRBD2 (6 bases). In germline, CDR1 is SGHVS, CDR2 FNYEAQ. Between the trimmed V and J ends, which lost 4 bases and 7 bases, there was a span of 17 bases. The CDR3 runs 14 residues. Written as DNA, the CDR3 is TGTGCCAGCAGCTCCTGGTCGGGGGATAGGGAGCAGTACTTC. It specifies CASSSWSGDREQYF.

The chain couples TRBV12-3 or TRBV12-4 to TRBJ2-7, with 7 bases that match TRBD1. Unmatched junction bases numbered 13, after V lost 8 bases and J lost 3 bases. The CDR3 contains 15 residues. CDR3 sequence reads: CASCPSGTAGYEQYF. CDR3 sequence (DNA): TGTGCCAGCTGCCCCTCCGGGACAGCTGGCTACGAGCAGTACTTC.

The rearrangement uses TRBV13 and TRBJ2-1, with D perhaps matching TRBD1 (5 bases). The V end was cut by 2 bases, the J end by 6 bases, with 14 bases between. CDR1 is PRHDT and CDR2 is FYEKMQ in the germline V gene (reference sequence). The CDR3 contains 15 residues. CDR3 DNA: TGTGCCAGCAGCTTAAAGCAGGGTGGCCCCAATGAGCAGTTCTTC. It specifies CASSLKQGGPNEQFF.

The chain links TRBV5-5 to TRBJ2-3, with D perhaps matching TRBD1 or TRBD2 (5 bases each). There are 14 residues in the CDR3. V lost 4 bases to trimming and J lost 6 bases, with 15 bases between them. In germline, CDR1 is SGHKS, CDR2 YYEKEE (reference sequence). In DNA, the CDR3 is TGTGCCAGCAGCGACGGGACGGAAGCTGATACGCAGTATTTT. Translation gives CASSDGTEADTQYF.

The V gene is TRBV4-1, the J gene TRBJ2-1, with 7 nucleotides matching TRBD2. CDR3 size: 16 residues. The germline CDR1 and CDR2 sequences are MGHRA and YSYEKL. J lost 7 bases, V lost 0 bases, and 9 bases had no gene match. The CDR3 reads CASSQDIRTSTNEQFF. CDR3 sequence (DNA): TGCGCCAGCAGCCAAGATATAAGGACTAGTACGAATGAGCAGTTCTTC.

Concerning this clonotype: A read error may be the cause here, since a much bigger clone is one base away. The V and J genes are TRBV7-3 and TRBJ2-1; 8 bases are shared with TRBD2. The germline V gene encodes CDR1 SGHTA and CDR2 FQGTGA. The CDR3 extends over 16 amino acids. This CDR3 is CASSLRAGDLYNELFF. CDR3 in DNA: TGTGCCAGCAGCTTACGAGCGGGGGACCTCTACAATGAGCTGTTCTTC.

This clonotype was counted a few times. This sequence joins TRBV19 and TRBJ2-1; D perhaps matches TRBD2 (5 bases). The length of the CDR3 is 13 residues. V was cut by 4 bases and J by 5 bases, with 9 bases left in between. Per germline, CDR1 LNHDA and CDR2 SQIVND (reference sequence). The CDR3 region is CASSNGVHNEQFF. The DNA for the CDR3 is TGTGCCAGTAGTAACGGGGTCCACAATGAGCAGTTCTTC.

The chain has TRBV10-3 and TRBJ2-3; 7 bases align to TRBD2. Germline lookup yields CDR1 ENHRY and CDR2 SYGVKD. This CDR3 contains 16 residues. J gave up 3 bases and V 6 bases, and 12 bases lay outside the gene matches. This CDR3 is CAIRPGTTIETDTQYF. CDR3 coding DNA: TGTGCCATCAGGCCCGGGACTACAATCGAAACAGATACGCAGTATTTT.

This clonotype turned up a few times. The CDR3: CASSPRDLSYNEQFF. CDR3 in DNA: TGTGCCAGCAGCCCCCGGGACTTATCCTACAATGAGCAGTTCTTC. The genes are TRBV7-6 and TRBJ2-1; perhaps TRBD2 as D (6 bases). The CDR3 is 15 residues long. Trimming stripped 5 bases from V and 1 base from J, with 12 bases between. Germline-derived CDR1 and CDR2 are SGHVS and FNYEAQ.

The chain is built from TRBV14 and TRBJ1-6, with a weak D call TRBD1 (5 bases). Germline CDR1 is SGHDN and CDR2 is FVKESK. This CDR3 spans 15 amino acids. V was clipped by 1 base and J by 9 bases, with 13 bases between them. CDR3 DNA: TGTGCCAGCAGCCAAGGGCAGGGTCGGAGTTCACCCCTCCACTTT. It translates to CASSQGQGRSSPLHF.